The 27 T cell receptor beta chains below were found in one sample sequenced in a study of spatial heterogeneity in lung cancer. Time point in this sample: sample taken at primary tumor resection. In each case, whole RNA from tumor, nontumor lung or frozen PBMC was sequenced unsorted. TCRdb ran MiXCR on the 5' RACE reads and lists one entry per CDR3 protein. The top ten hold over 12% of the sample, which has some 64,000 distinct CDR3 sequences, 7.5% to 9% seen once. The material was PBMCs, obtained at surgery. The receptors here all came from a female donor with early-stage non-small cell lung cancer.

The chain recombines TRBV7-6 with TRBJ1-4; no clear D gene. The germline V gene has CDR1 SGHVS and CDR2 FNYEAQ. This CDR3 contains 14 residues. V lost 5 bases to trimming and J lost 4 bases, with 11 bases between them. The CDR3 sequence is CASSITDHNEKLFF. CDR3 coding DNA: TGTGCCAGCAGCATTACGGACCATAATGAAAAACTGTTTTTT.

V usage is TRBV7-3 and J usage is TRBJ2-3; D is uncertain. The CDR3 runs to 14 residues. CDR1 SGHTA and CDR2 FQGTGA come from the germline V gene. V was trimmed by 3 bases and J by 0 bases, leaving 7 bases between them. The CDR3 DNA sequence: TGTGCCAGCAGCTTTCCCCCGAGCACAGATACGCAGTATTTT. Translated: CASSFPPSTDTQYF.

This clonotype was picked up many times. The gene calls are TRBV9 and TRBJ1-5; D perhaps matches TRBD1 (5 bases). Germline V gene lookup returns CDR1 SGDLS and CDR2 YYNGEE. V lost 0 bases to trimming and J lost 5 bases, with 12 bases between them. The CDR3 runs to 15 residues. The CDR3 sequence: CASSVDGAGHQPQHF. For the CDR3, the DNA is TGTGCCAGCAGCGTAGACGGGGCTGGGCATCAGCCCCAGCATTTT.

This clonotype was counted at least ten times. The chain joins TRBV6-5 to TRBJ2-5; 8 nucleotides align to TRBD1. Looked up from germline, CDR1 is MNHEY and CDR2 is SVGAGI. The CDR3 length is 14 residues. J gave up 1 base and V 7 bases, and 5 bases lay outside the gene matches. This CDR3 is CASNQGAIQETQYF. As DNA, the CDR3 is TGTGCCAGCAACCAGGGGGCGATCCAAGAGACCCAGTACTTC.

This clonotype came up a few times. The chain uses TRBV6-5 and TRBJ1-4; unclear D gene. Germline V gene lookup returns CDR1 MNHEY and CDR2 SVGAGI. The CDR3 runs 15 residues. The V end was cut by 0 bases, the J end by 0 bases, with 5 bases between. The chain's CDR3 is CASSYSPATNEKLFF. In nucleotides, the CDR3 is TGTGCCAGCAGTTACTCGCCTGCAACTAATGAAAAACTGTTTTTT.

This clonotype was picked up many times. The chain employs TRBV12-3 or TRBV12-4 and TRBJ2-7; D gene unclear. The ends were cut back, 4 bases at V and 7 bases at J, with 8 bases in the middle. The CDR3 is 11 residues long. The CDR3 protein is CASSSQREQYF. The CDR3 DNA sequence: TGTGCCAGCAGTTCCCAAAGAGAGCAGTACTTC.

The sample holds many counts of this clonotype. The chain recombines TRBV29-1 with TRBJ1-4; D gene uncertain. Germline CDR1 is SQVTM and CDR2 is ANQGSEA. The CDR3 is 10 residues long. The V end was cut by 6 bases, the J end by 4 bases, with 3 bases between. CDR3 DNA sequence: TGCAGCGTGTTTAATGAAAAACTGTTTTTT. Its protein product is CSVFNEKLFF.

The chain is built from TRBV7-3 and TRBJ1-2; no clear D gene. V was shortened by 5 bases and J by 4 bases, with 11 bases between the two germline ends. Germline V lookup: CDR1 SGHTA, CDR2 FQGTGA. The CDR3 covers 13 residues. The chain's CDR3 is CASSPADGYGYTF. CDR3 sequence (DNA): TGTGCCAGCAGCCCCGCGGACGGCTATGGCTACACCTTC.

The chain uses TRBV11-2 and TRBJ1-4, with D possibly being TRBD1 (6 bases). The CDR3 has 14 amino acids. V was pared by 3 bases and J by 3 bases, with 8 bases between. Germline V gives CDR1 SGHAT, CDR2 FQNNGV. CDR3 protein: CASSLDSANEKLFF. The CDR3 DNA reads as TGTGCCAGCAGCTTGGACAGCGCTAATGAAAAACTGTTTTTT.

This clonotype was found many times. The V and J genes are TRBV6-5 and TRBJ1-6; D unclear. Germline CDR1 reads MNHEY; CDR2 reads SVGAGI. The ends were cut back, 2 bases at V and 7 bases at J, with 6 bases in the middle. The CDR3 has 13 amino acids. The CDR3 loop is CASSYRVNSPLHF. In DNA, the CDR3 is TGTGCCAGCAGTTACAGGGTGAATTCACCCCTCCACTTT.

In this sample, this clonotype turned up a few times. The chain employs TRBV3-1 and TRBJ2-7; 8 bases are a match to TRBD1. From germline, CDR1 is LGHDT and CDR2 YNNKEL (reference sequence). CDR3 length equals 14 residues. After removal of 4 bases from V and 6 bases from J, the junction contained 8 bases not matched to a gene. This CDR3 reads CASSPRGREIEQYF. CDR3 coding DNA: TGTGCCAGCAGCCCCAGGGGGCGCGAAATCGAGCAGTACTTC.

The CDR3 loop is CASSLARNTGELFF. The CDR3 bases are TGTGCCAGCAGCTTAGCTAGAAACACCGGGGAGCTGTTTTTT. The V call is TRBV7-3, the J call TRBJ2-2; D gene ambiguous. V lost 2 bases to trimming and J lost 2 bases, with 6 bases between them. The germline CDR1 and CDR2 sequences are SGHTA and FQGTGA. The CDR3 sequence is 14 residues long.

The rearrangement uses TRBV28 and TRBJ1-1, with 9 bases identical to TRBD1. The V gene's germline CDR1 is MDHEN and CDR2 SYDVKM. The CDR3 consists of 16 residues. After removal of 4 bases from V and 7 bases from J, the junction contained 13 bases not matched to a gene. The CDR3, as DNA: TGTGCCAGCAGTTCCGCCGGGACAGGGCTCTACTTTGAAGCTTTCTTT. This sequence encodes CASSSAGTGLYFEAFF.

This clonotype has at least ten counts. The gene calls are TRBV20-1 and TRBJ1-2; 8 bases match TRBD1. Germline V gives CDR1 DFQATT, CDR2 SNEGSKA (reference sequence). V dropped 2 bases and J dropped 4; count of bases not matched to a gene: 6. This CDR3 has 14 residues. CDR3 sequence reads: CSARQGAEVYGYTF. Here the CDR3 DNA reads TGCAGTGCTAGACAGGGGGCGGAAGTCTATGGCTACACCTTC.

At least ten counts were recorded for this clonotype. V is TRBV7-9 and J is TRBJ2-1, with unresolved D. Trimming removed 3 bases from V and 8 bases from J, with 5 bases in between. The germline CDR1 and CDR2 sequences are SEHNR and FQNEAQ (reference sequence). The CDR3 covers 11 residues. Here the CDR3 reads CASSFGDEQFF. For the CDR3, the DNA is TGTGCCAGCAGCTTCGGCGATGAGCAGTTCTTC.

This clonotype showed up many times. The V gene is TRBV6-5, the J gene TRBJ2-1; 9 bases match TRBD2. V gave up 6 bases and J gave up 7 bases; unmatched junction bases: 10. The germline CDR1 and CDR2 sequences are MNHEY and SVGAGI. CDR3 length: 15 residues. This CDR3 reads CASSQRWAGGNEQFF. The CDR3 coding sequence is TGTGCCAGCAGCCAAAGATGGGCGGGAGGGAATGAGCAGTTCTTC.

Only a few counts were recorded for this clonotype. The chain is built from TRBV20-1 and TRBJ2-1; TRBD2 aligns across 10 bases. Germline V gives CDR1 DFQATT, CDR2 SNEGSKA (reference sequence). The length of the CDR3 is 15 residues. The V segment lost 5 bases and the J segment 1 base; nucleotides outside the gene matches: 5. This CDR3 is CSAPLSGGSYNEQFF. CDR3 DNA sequence: TGCAGTGCTCCCCTTAGCGGGGGGTCCTACAATGAGCAGTTCTTC.

This clonotype showed up many times. V usage is TRBV5-1 and J usage is TRBJ2-2; no definite D call. V was clipped by 0 bases and J by 3 bases, with 3 bases between them. The germline gives CDR1 SGHRS, CDR2 YFSETQ. This CDR3 region has 13 residues. The CDR3 is CASSLGHTGELFF. In DNA form, the CDR3 reads TGCGCCAGCAGCTTGGGTCACACCGGGGAGCTGTTTTTT.

This clonotype appeared a few times. The genes are TRBV5-4 and TRBJ2-5; D may be TRBD2 (6 bases). Germline CDR1 is SGHNT and CDR2 is YYREEE (reference sequence). The length of the CDR3 is 14 residues. V lost 0 bases and J lost 5, with 11 bases in between. The CDR3 region has the DNA TGTGCCAGCAGCTTGGGCGGGACTTGGGAGACCCAGTACTTC. Protein sequence: CASSLGGTWETQYF.

This rearrangement joins TRBV11-2 to TRBJ1-1, with a weak D call TRBD1 (6 bases). Between the trimmed V and J ends, which lost 1 base and 2 bases, there was a span of 14 bases. The CDR3 is 16 amino acids. Germline V lookup: CDR1 SGHAT, CDR2 FQNNGV. CDR3 amino acids: CASSLAPGTPNTEAFF. The CDR3 nucleotides are TGTGCCAGCAGCTTAGCGCCCGGGACACCCAACACTGAAGCTTTCTTT.

Many counts were recorded for this clonotype. This chain connects TRBV7-9 to TRBJ2-1; no clear D. V was cut by 5 bases and J by 8 bases, with 7 bases left in between. CDR1 SEHNR and CDR2 FQNEAQ come from the germline V gene (reference sequence). This CDR3 is built from 11 residues. The CDR3 reads CASSPAYEQFF. The CDR3 nucleotides read TGTGCCAGCAGCCCGGCGTATGAGCAGTTCTTC.

This clonotype was recorded many times. This chain uses TRBV5-1 with TRBJ1-5; 8 bases line up with TRBD1. CDR1 and CDR2 from the germline V gene are SGHRS and YFSETQ. J was trimmed by 5 bases and V by 4 bases; bases with no gene match: 5. The CDR3 sequence is 14 residues long. This chain's CDR3 is CASSMTGDDQPQHF. In DNA form, the CDR3 reads TGCGCCAGCAGCATGACAGGGGACGATCAGCCCCAGCATTTT.

This sequence joins TRBV6-1 and TRBJ2-7; 8 bases match TRBD1. Germline-derived CDR1 and CDR2 are MNHNS and SASEGT. This CDR3 has 15 amino acids. With V trimmed by 4 bases and J by 1 base, 6 bases remained unmatched. The CDR3 DNA reads TGTGCCAGCAGTGCCGGACAGGGAGGATCCTACGAGCAGTACTTC. Its translation: CASSAGQGGSYEQYF.

At least ten counts were recorded for this clonotype. Here the CDR3 DNA reads TGTGCCAGCAGTTTAGGACAGGGAGTGGTCAATGAGCAGTTCTTC. It specifies CASSLGQGVVNEQFF. The V call is TRBV28, the J call TRBJ2-1; 8 bases align to TRBD1. V shed 2 bases, J shed 6 bases, and the junction held 6 bases outside the gene matches. In germline, CDR1 is MDHEN, CDR2 SYDVKM. The length of the CDR3 is 15 residues.

The chain combines TRBV4-1 with TRBJ2-3, with TRBD2 matching 8 bases. Germline V gene data show CDR1 as MGHRA and CDR2 as YSYEKL. The J segment lost 0 bases and the V segment lost 1 base, leaving 0 bases of the junction unmatched. CDR3 size: 15 residues. The CDR3 sequence: CASSQAGGSTDTQYF. DNA of the CDR3: TGCGCCAGCAGCCAAGCGGGGGGGAGCACAGATACGCAGTATTTT.

The table lists this clonotype with a few counts. This chain connects TRBV5-1 to TRBJ1-4; D gene ambiguous. Germline V gene lookup returns CDR1 SGHRS and CDR2 YFSETQ. The CDR3 has 14 residues. Trimming left V 0 bases short and J 5 bases short, with 8 bases between. DNA for the CDR3: TGCGCCAGCAGCTTGGAGCGGTCAAATGAAAAACTGTTTTTT. Protein: CASSLERSNEKLFF.

The sample holds a few counts of this clonotype. The chain combines TRBV5-1 with TRBJ2-3, with unresolved D. Trimming pared 2 bases from V and 4 bases from J, leaving 11 bases between. The length of the CDR3 is 14 residues. Germline V gene sequence: CDR1 SGHRS, CDR2 YFSETQ. The CDR3 protein is CASSLGQSADTQYF. CDR3 DNA: TGCGCCAGCAGCTTAGGTCAGTCTGCAGATACGCAGTATTTT.